This T cell receptor (beta chain) was sequenced in a study of beta chain bispecific antibodies for T cell cancers. Overall study: Sequenced cells survived coculture with leukemia lines plus bispecific antibodies. Study results and limitations: In these mixed samples, most targeted TRBV reads derived from the leukemia cell line. After anti-TRBV12 rather than anti-CD19 exposure, TRBV12-3 made up about 99% less of total TRBV signal. An anti-TRBV5-5 antibody cross-reacts with the highly similar TRBV5-6.

Expansion lasted 3 days, with either anti-CD3 antibody OKT3 or CD3/CD28 beads. Each coculture: roughly 50,000 target cells, roughly 50,000 normal T cells, bispecific antibody. The CDR3 sequence is 15 residues long. In germline, CDR1 is MNHEY, CDR2 SVGAGI. This clonotype was recorded at least ten times. What it binds is not known. The junction differs from germline at one of its ends, possibly a read error. Clonotypes were quantified using unique molecular identifier barcodes. TCRdb re-called the 5' RACE reads through MiXCR, storing one row per CDR3 protein. The sample holds tens of thousands of distinct CDR3 sequences; around 2% are singletons and the top ten take roughly 5.1%.

The chain links TRBV6-5 to TRBJ2-1; 9 bases align to TRBD2. This material consisted of healthy donor T cells cultured with leukemia cells, taken from a culture containing a bispecific antibody targeting TCR Vbeta12. The receptor's source is a human donor in good health. Some clones in this sample may be carry-over from other donors' samples. The CDR3, as DNA: TGTGCCAGCACTACTAGCGGGCGGATTTACAGTGAGCAGTTCTTC. This encodes CASTTSGRIYSEQFF.